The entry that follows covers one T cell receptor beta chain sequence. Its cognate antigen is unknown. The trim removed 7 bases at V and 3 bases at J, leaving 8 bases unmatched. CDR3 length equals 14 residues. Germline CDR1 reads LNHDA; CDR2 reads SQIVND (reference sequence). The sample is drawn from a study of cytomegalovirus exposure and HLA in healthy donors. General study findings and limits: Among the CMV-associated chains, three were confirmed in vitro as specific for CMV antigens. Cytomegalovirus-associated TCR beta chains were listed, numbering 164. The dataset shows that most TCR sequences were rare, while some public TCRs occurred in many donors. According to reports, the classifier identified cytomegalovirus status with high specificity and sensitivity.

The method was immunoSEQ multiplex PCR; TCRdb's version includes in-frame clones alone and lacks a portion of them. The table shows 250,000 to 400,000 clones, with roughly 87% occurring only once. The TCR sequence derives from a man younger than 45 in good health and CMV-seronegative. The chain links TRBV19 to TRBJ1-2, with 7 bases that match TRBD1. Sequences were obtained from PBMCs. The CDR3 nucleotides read TGTGCCAGTACCTCCCCAGACAGGGACTATGGCTACACCTTC. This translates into CASTSPDRDYGYTF. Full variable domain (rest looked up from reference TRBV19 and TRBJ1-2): DGGITQSPKYLFRKEGQNVTLSCEQNLNHDAMYWYRQDPGQGLRLIYYSQIVNDFQKGDIAEGYSVSREKKESFPLTVTSAQKNPTAFYLCASTSPDRDYGYTFGSGTRLTVV.